Reported below is one T cell receptor beta chain. Antigen unknown. This entry belongs to a study of T-cell memory formation after mild COVID-19. V trimming: 6 bases; J trimming: 4 bases; junction bases outside the gene matches: 6. CDR3 size: 14 residues. Germline V gene data show CDR1 as MNHEY and CDR2 as SMNVEV (reference sequence). General study points: Second-wave clones peaking on day 37 lacked confirmed SARS-CoV-2 specificity.

It was 5'RACE with constant-segment primers that produced the TCR alpha and TCR beta cDNA libraries, which carried sample barcodes and UMIs. Each CDR3 protein is one row after TCRdb ran MiXCR on the 5' RACE reads. The sample shows 280,000 or so distinct CDR3 sequences, over 15% of them seen only once. V is TRBV27 and J is TRBJ1-2; TRBD1 matches at 9 bases. This clonotype was sampled from a man between 18 and 29 years old who had mild COVID-19 (a few samples of this study predate the infection). Cell type and time point are not known. The specimen was PBMCs or a T cell subset sorted from them (not recorded which). CDR3 DNA: TGTGCCAGCAGGGGACAGGGTTTGGGCTATGGCTACACCTTC. Its translation: CASRGQGLGYGYTF.